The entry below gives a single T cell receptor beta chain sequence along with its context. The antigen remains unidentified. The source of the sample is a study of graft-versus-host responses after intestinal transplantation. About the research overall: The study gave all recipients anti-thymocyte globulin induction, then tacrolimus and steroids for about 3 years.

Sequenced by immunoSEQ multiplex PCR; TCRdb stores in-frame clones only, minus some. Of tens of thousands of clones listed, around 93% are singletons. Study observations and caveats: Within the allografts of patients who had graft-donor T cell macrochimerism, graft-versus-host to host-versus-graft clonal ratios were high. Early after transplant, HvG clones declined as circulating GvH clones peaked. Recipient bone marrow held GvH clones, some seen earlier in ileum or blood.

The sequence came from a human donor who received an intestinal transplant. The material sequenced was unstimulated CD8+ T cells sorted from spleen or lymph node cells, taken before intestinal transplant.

CDR3 in DNA: TGTGCCAGCAGCTTAGATTCGGCAGGGGGCGGCTATGGCTACACCTTC. This sequence encodes CASSLDSAGGGYGYTF. This chain connects TRBV11-2 to TRBJ1-2; 8 nucleotides align to TRBD1. The CDR3 length is 16 residues. V lost 0 bases, J lost 4 bases, and 7 bases stayed unmatched. Germline CDR1 SGHAT, CDR2 FQNNGV.